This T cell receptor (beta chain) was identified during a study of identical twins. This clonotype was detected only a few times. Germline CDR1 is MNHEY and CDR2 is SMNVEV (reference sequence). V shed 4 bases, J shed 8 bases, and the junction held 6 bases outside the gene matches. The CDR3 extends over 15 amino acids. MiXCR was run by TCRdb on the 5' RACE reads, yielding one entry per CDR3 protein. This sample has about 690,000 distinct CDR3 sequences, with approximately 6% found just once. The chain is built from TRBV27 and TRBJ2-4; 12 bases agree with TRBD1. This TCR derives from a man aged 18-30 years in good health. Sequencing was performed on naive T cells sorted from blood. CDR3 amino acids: CASSSGTGGFHIQYF. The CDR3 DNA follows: TGTGCCAGCAGTTCCGGGACAGGGGGCTTTCACATTCAGTACTTC.